The subject of this entry is one TCR beta chain. This entry is derived from a study of blood T cell repertoires in COVID-19. Study-level information: The samples span acute and convalescent COVID-19 from the United States, Italy and Spain.

The length of the CDR3 is 17 residues. V lost 4 bases and J lost 4; bases outside the gene matches: 11. CDR1 and CDR2 (germline): MDHEN, SYDVKM. Profiling relied on immunoSEQ multiplex PCR, and the TCRdb table lists in-frame clones only, not all of them. Of hundreds of thousands of clones detected, approximately 90% appear once; the ten largest clones hold around 15%. Sequencing was done on a sample of PBMCs or T cells enriched from blood (not recorded which). The rearrangement links TRBV28 to TRBJ2-5, with 11 bases lining up with TRBD2. This TCR came from a man aged 18 to 30 who had recovered from COVID-19. The CDR3 region is CASSSLAGGPVGETQYF. CDR3 coding DNA: TGTGCCAGCAGTTCTTTAGCGGGAGGGCCGGTGGGAGAGACCCAGTACTTC. Combining the CDR3 with reference TRBV28 and TRBJ2-5 gives the whole variable domain DVKVTQSSRYLVKRTGEKVFLECVQDMDHENMFWYRQDPGLGLRLIYFSYDVKMKEKGDIPEGYSVSREKKERFSLILESASTNQTSMYLCASSSLAGGPVGETQYFGPGTRLLVL.